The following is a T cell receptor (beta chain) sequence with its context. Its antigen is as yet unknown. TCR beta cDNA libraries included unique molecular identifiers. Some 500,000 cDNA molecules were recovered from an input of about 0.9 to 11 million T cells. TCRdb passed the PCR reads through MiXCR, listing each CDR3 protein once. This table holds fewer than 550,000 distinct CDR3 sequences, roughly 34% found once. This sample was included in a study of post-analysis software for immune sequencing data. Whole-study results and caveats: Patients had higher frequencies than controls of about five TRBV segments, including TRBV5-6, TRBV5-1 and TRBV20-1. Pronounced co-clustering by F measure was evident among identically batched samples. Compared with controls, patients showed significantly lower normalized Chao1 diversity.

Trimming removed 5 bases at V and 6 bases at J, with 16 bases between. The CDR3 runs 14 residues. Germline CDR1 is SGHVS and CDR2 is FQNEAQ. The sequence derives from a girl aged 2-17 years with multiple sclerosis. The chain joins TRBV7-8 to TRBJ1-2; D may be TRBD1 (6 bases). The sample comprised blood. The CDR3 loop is CASSTGAGTNGYTF. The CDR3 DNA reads TGTGCCAGCAGCACGGGGGCCGGCACCAATGGCTACACCTTC.